The rows below give T cell receptor beta chains drawn from one sample of a study of blood T cell repertoires in COVID-19. Profiled with immunoSEQ multiplex PCR; TCRdb holds only in-frame clones, not every one. In the table there are 90,000 to 100,000 clones, roughly 84% of which are singletons. The sequencing sample was made of peripheral blood. These TCRs come from a man between 65 and 85 years old with active or convalescent COVID-19. Both conserved end residues are part of each CDR3. Not every row has a clone size; where given, it reads once, few, many or a size class.

len	abundance	j_gene	v_gene	CDR3aa
15	NA	TRBJ1-3	TRBV7-2	CASSLEQGGRNTIYF
12	NA	TRBJ2-1	TRBV19	CASSRVEFEQFF
14	NA	TRBJ2-7	TRBV7-2	CASSLTAGDYEQYF
17	NA	TRBJ1-1	TRBV28	CASSSIPGTGRDTEAFF
13	NA	TRBJ1-5	TRBV12-3/TRBV12-4	CASSLTQGQPQHF
15	NA	TRBJ1-2	TRBV10-3	CATRDTGDSVYGYTF
13	NA	TRBJ1-1	TRBV2	CASRGTGASEAFF
14	NA	TRBJ2-3	TRBV9	CASSVDDRGDTQYF
13	NA	TRBJ1-6	TRBV7-9	CASSGQGDSPLHF
15	NA	TRBJ1-1	TRBV9	CASSVEPRRNTEAFF
14	few	TRBJ2-5	TRBV5-6	CASSWGGGEETQYF
15	NA	TRBJ1-2	TRBV6-1	CASSEALPGQGGYTF
14	NA	TRBJ2-2	TRBV6-5	CASRAGLNTGELFF
14	NA	TRBJ1-4	TRBV2	CASSQVNLGEKLFF
14	few	TRBJ1-2	TRBV6-5	CASTRDSLPGGYTF
15	NA	TRBJ2-7	TRBV7-8	CASSSSASGAYEQYF
15	NA	TRBJ1-4	TRBV28	CASSTDRGLWEKLFF
14	NA	TRBJ1-3	TRBV6-4	CASSDYTSGNTIYF
19	NA	TRBJ2-3	TRBV27	CASNRLSSGGVVTTDTQYF
14	NA	TRBJ1-5	TRBV5-4	CASSLYEGNQPQHF
12	NA	TRBJ1-1	TRBV7-9	CASSGRGTEAFF
16	NA	TRBJ2-7	TRBV7-9	CASSPPAGMSSYEQYF
16	NA	TRBJ1-5	TRBV23-1	CASISLDRRSNQPQHF
14	NA	TRBJ1-4	TRBV27	CASTRGIGGEKLFF
15	once	TRBJ2-2	TRBV5-1	CASSWLAGDTGELFF
17	NA	TRBJ2-1	TRBV27	CASSLFLREGPYNEQFF
14	NA	TRBJ1-5	TRBV6-6	CASSYSQGGQPQHF
18	NA	TRBJ2-6	TRBV7-2	CASSLPGGAPSGANVLTF
15	NA	TRBJ2-1	TRBV6-5	CASRPSVGGYNEQFF
12	NA	TRBJ1-1	TRBV7-8	CASSLSREGAFF
16	NA	TRBJ2-3	TRBV28	CASSAPTAYSTDTQYF
14	once	TRBJ1-1	TRBV7-9	CASTPDTINTEAFF
15	NA	TRBJ1-2	TRBV27	CASRQSGGGNYGYTF
16	NA	TRBJ1-5	TRBV19	CASSIDRGGVGQPQHF
13	few	TRBJ1-1	TRBV7-8	CASSLRGATEAFF
16	NA	TRBJ2-5	TRBV5-1	CASSLFLAGVWETQYF
12	NA	TRBJ1-4	TRBV29-1	CSVTTGDEKLFF
15	NA	TRBJ1-1	TRBV9	CASSGTGMWATEAFF
13	NA	TRBJ1-5	TRBV6-5	CASSPDRNQPQHF
14	NA	TRBJ2-3	TRBV2	CASSYLQGADTQYF
14	NA	TRBJ1-1	TRBV5-1	CASSLGGGDTEAFF
16	NA	TRBJ1-6	TRBV9	CASSARDRGAGSPLHF
15	once	TRBJ1-1	TRBV5-1	CASSALDRDHTEAFF
14	NA	TRBJ1-4	TRBV28	CASSLRGTNEKLFF
15	NA	TRBJ1-2	TRBV15	CATSRGTGQTYGYTF
15	NA	TRBJ1-3	TRBV10-1	CASSESRTLGNTIYF